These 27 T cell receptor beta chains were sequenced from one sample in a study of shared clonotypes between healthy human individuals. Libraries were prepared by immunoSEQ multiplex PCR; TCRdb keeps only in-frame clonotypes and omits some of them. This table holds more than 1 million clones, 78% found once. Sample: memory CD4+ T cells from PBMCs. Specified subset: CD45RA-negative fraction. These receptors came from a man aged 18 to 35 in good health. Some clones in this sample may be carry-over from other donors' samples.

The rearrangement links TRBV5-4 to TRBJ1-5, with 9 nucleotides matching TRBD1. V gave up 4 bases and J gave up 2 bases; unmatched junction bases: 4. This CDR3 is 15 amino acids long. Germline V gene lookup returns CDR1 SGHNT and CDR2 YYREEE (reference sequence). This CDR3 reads CASSRTGDGNQPQHF. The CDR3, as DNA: TGTGCCAGCAGCCGGACAGGGGATGGCAATCAGCCCCAGCATTTT.

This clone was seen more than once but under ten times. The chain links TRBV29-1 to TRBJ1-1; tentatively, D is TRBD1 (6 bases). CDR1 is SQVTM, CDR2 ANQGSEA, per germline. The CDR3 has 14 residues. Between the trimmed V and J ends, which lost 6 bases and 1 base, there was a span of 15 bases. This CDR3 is CSVAGQISNTEAFF. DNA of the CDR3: TGCAGCGTGGCAGGACAGATCTCGAACACTGAAGCTTTCTTT.

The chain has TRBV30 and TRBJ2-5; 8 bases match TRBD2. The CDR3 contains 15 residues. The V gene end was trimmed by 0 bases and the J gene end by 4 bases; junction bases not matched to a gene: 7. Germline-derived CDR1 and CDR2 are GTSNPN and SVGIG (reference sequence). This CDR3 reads CAWSVSGGRVETQYF. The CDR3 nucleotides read TGTGCCTGGAGTGTATCGGGGGGGCGTGTAGAGACCCAGTACTTC.

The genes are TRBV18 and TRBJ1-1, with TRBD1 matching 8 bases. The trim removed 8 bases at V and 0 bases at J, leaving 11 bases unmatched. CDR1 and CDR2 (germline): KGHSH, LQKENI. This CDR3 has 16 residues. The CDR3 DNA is TGTGCCAGCCACTTCGGGACAGGTAATATGAACACTGAAGCTTTCTTT. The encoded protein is CASHFGTGNMNTEAFF. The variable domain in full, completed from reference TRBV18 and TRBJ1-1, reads NAGVMQNPRHLVRRRGQEARLRCSPMKGHSHVYWYRQLPEEGLKFMVYLQKENIIDESGMPKERFSAEFPKEGPSILRIQQVVRGDSAAYFCASHFGTGNMNTEAFFGQGTRLTVV.

The CDR3 nucleotides are TGTGCCAGCAGCGGCCACTTTGGGACACGATCGGACGAGCAGTACTTC. It codes for CASSGHFGTRSDEQYF. J is TRBJ2-7 and V is TRBV21-1; the D call in the table, TRBD1, was not verified against the DNA. TRBV21-1 is a documented pseudogene. CDR3 length: 16 residues.

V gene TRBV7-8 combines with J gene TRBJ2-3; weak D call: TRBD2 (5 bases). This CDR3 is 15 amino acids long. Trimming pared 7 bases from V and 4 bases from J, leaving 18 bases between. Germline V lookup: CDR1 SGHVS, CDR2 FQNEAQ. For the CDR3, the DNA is TGTGCCAGCACACTAGACTGGTTCAGCGCAGATACGCAGTATTTT. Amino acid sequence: CASTLDWFSADTQYF.

The CDR3 sequence is CASTKGLAGTNTGELFF. CDR3 sequence (DNA): TGTGCCAGCACCAAGGGACTAGCGGGAACTAACACCGGGGAGCTGTTTTTT. The chain employs TRBV11-1 and TRBJ2-2, with 13 nucleotides matching TRBD2. The CDR3 length is 17 residues. J gave up 2 bases and V 7 bases, and 7 bases lay outside the gene matches. Germline V gene data show CDR1 as SGHAT and CDR2 as FQDESV (reference sequence).

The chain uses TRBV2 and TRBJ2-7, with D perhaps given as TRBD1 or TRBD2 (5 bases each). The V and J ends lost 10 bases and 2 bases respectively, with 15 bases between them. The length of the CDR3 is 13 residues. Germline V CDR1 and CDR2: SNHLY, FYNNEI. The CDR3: CATMGVGPYEQYF. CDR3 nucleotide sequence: TGTGCCACAATGGGGGTAGGCCCCTACGAGCAGTACTTC. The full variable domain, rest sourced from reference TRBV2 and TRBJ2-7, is EPEVTQTPSHQVTQMGQEVILRCVPISNHLYFYWYRQILGQKVEFLVSFYNNEISEKSEIFDDQFSVERPDGSNFTLKIRSTKLEDSAMYFCATMGVGPYEQYFGPGTRLTVT.

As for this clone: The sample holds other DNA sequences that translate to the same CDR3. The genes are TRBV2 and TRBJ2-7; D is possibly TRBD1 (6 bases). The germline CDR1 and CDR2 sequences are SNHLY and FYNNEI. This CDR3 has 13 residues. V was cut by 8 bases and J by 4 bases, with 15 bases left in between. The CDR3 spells CASGRDNSYEQYF. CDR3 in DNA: TGTGCCAGCGGTAGGGACAACTCTTACGAGCAGTACTTC.

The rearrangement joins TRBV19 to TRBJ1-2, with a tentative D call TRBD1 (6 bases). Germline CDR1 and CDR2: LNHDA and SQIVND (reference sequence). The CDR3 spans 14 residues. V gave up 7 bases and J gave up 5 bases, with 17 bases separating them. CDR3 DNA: TGTGCCAGTACCATGGCCGGGACAAAGTATGGCTACACCTTC. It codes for CASTMAGTKYGYTF. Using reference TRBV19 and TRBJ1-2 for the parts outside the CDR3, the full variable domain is DGGITQSPKYLFRKEGQNVTLSCEQNLNHDAMYWYRQDPGQGLRLIYYSQIVNDFQKGDIAEGYSVSREKKESFPLTVTSAQKNPTAFYLCASTMAGTKYGYTFGSGTRLTVV.

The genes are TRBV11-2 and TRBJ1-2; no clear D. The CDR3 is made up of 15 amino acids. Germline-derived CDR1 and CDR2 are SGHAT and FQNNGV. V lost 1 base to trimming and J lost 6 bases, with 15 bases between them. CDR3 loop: CASSLGPVAGHGYTF. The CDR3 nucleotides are TGTGCCAGCAGCTTAGGGCCGGTGGCGGGCCATGGCTACACCTTC.

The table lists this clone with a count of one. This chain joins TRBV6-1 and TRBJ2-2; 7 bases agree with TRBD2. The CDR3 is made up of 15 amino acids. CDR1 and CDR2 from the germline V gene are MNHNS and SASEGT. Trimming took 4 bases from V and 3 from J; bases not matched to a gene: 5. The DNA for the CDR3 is TGTGCCAGCAGTGGAGGGAGGGGTTACACCGGGGAGCTGTTTTTT. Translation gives CASSGGRGYTGELFF.

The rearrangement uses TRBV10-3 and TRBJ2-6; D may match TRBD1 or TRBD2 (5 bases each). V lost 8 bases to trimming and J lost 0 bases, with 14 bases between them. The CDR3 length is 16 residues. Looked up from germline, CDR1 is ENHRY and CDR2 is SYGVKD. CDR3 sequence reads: CAIRGGYVSGANVLTF. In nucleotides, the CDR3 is TGTGCCATCCGGGGCGGTTATGTCTCTGGGGCCAACGTCCTGACTTTC.

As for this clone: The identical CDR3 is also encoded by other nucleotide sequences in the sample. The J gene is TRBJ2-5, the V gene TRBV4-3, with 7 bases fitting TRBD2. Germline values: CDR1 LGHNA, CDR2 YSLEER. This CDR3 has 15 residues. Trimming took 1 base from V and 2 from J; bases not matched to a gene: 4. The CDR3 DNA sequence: TGCGCCAGCAGCCAAGGCCCTAGCGGTCAAGAGACCCAGTACTTC. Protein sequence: CASSQGPSGQETQYF.

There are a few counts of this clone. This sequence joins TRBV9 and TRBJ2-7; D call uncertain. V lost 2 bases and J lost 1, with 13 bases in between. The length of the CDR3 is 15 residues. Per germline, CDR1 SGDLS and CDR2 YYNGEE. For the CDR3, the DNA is TGTGCCAGCAGCGTGTCCGGTTACGGGTCCTACGAGCAGTACTTC. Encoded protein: CASSVSGYGSYEQYF.

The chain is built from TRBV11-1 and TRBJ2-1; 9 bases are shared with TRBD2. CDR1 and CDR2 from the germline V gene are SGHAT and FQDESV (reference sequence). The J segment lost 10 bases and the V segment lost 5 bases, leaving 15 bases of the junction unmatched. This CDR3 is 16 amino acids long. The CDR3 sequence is CASSLRMASGMEEQFF. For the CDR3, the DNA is TGTGCCAGCAGCCTCCGTATGGCTAGCGGGATGGAGGAGCAGTTCTTC.

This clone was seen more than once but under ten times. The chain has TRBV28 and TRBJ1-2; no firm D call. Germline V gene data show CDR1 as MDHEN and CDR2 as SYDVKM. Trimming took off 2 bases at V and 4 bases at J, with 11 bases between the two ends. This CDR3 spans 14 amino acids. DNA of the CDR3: TGTGCCAGCAGTTTAAGCATCCTGACCTATGGCTACACCTTC. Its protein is CASSLSILTYGYTF.

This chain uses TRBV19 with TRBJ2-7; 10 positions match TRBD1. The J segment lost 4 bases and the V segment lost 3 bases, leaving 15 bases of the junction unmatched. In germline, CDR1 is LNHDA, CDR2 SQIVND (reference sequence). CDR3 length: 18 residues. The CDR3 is CASSMRATGTGVLYEQYF. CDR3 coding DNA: TGTGCCAGTAGTATGCGGGCAACCGGGACAGGGGTTTTGTACGAGCAGTACTTC.

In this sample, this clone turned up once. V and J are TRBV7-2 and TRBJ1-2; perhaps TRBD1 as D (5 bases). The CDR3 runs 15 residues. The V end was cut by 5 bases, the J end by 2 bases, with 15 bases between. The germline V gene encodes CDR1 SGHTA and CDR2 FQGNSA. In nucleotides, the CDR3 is TGTGCCAGCAGCCCTTATGGTTGGGGGAACTATGGCTACACCTTC. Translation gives CASSPYGWGNYGYTF.

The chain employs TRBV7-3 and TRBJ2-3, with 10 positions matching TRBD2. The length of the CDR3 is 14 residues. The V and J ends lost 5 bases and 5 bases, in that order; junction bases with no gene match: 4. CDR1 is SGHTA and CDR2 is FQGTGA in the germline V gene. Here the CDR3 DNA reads TGTGCCAGCAGCCCCCGGACTAGCGGAGATACGCAGTATTTT. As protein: CASSPRTSGDTQYF.

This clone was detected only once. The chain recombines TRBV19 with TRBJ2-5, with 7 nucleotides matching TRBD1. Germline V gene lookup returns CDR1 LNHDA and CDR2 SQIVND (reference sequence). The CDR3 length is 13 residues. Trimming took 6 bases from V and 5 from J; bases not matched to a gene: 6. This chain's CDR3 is CASRERGLETQYF. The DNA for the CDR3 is TGTGCCAGTAGGGAAAGGGGGCTCGAGACCCAGTACTTC.

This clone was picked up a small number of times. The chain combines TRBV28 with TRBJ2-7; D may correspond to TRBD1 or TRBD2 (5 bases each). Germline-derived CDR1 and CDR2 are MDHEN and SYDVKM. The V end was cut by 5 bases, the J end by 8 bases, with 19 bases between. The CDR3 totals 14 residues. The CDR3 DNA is TGTGCCAGCAGTCCCCGGGCAGGGAGCGGAAAGCAGTACTTC. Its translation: CASSPRAGSGKQYF.

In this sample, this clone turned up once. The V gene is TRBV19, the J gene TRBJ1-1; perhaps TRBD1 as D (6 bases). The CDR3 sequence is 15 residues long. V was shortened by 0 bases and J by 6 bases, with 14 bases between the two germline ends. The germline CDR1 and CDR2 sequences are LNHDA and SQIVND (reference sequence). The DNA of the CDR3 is TGTGCCAGTAGTATAGATACGTCAGGGGTGGCTGAAGCTTTCTTT. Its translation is CASSIDTSGVAEAFF.

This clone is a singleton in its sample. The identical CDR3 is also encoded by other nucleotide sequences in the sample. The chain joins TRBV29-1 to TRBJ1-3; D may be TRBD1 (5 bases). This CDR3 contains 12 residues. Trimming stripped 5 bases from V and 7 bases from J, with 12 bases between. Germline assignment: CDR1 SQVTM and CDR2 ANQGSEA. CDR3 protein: CSVQGTGNTIYF. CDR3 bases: TGCAGCGTTCAGGGTACGGGGAACACCATATATTTT.

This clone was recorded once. The CDR3 DNA follows: TGTGCCAGCAGCTTAGGACGGGGCCTACAGCATTTT. This encodes CASSLGRGLQHF. V and J are TRBV7-2 and TRBJ1-5; perhaps TRBD1 as D (5 bases). Between the trimmed V and J ends, which lost 1 base and 13 bases, there was a span of 11 bases. CDR1 is SGHTA and CDR2 is FQGNSA in the germline V gene. The length of the CDR3 is 12 residues. Supplemented by reference TRBV7-2 and TRBJ1-5, the full variable domain reads GAGVSQSPSNKVTEKGKDVELRCDPISGHTALYWYRQSLGQGLEFLIYFQGNSAPDKSGLPSDRFSAERTGGSVSTLTIQRTQQEDSAVYLCASSLGRGLQHFGDGTRLSIL.

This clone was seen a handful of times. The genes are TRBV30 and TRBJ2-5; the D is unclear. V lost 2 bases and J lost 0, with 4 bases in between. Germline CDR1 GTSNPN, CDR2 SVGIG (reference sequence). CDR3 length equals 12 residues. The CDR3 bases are TGTGCCTGGAGTACATACCAAGAGACCCAGTACTTC. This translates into CAWSTYQETQYF.

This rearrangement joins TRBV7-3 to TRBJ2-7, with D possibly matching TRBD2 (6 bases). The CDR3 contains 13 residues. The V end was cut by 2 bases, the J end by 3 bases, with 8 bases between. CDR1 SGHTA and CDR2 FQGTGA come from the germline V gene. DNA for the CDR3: TGTGCCAGCAGCTTACCTAGCGTCTACGAGCAGTACTTC. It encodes CASSLPSVYEQYF.